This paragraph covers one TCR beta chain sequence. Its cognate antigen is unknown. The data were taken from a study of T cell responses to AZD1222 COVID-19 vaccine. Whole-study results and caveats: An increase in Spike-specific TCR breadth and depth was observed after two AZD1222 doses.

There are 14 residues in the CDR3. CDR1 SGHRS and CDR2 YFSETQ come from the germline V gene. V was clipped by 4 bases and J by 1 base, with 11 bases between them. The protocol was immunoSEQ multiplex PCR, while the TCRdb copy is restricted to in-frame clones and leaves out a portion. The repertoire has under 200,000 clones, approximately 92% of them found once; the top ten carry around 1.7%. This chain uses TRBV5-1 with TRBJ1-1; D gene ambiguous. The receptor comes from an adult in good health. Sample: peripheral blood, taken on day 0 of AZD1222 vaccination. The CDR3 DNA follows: TGCGCCAGCAGCGCGGGTCCTTCGAACACTGAAGCTTTCTTT. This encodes CASSAGPSNTEAFF.